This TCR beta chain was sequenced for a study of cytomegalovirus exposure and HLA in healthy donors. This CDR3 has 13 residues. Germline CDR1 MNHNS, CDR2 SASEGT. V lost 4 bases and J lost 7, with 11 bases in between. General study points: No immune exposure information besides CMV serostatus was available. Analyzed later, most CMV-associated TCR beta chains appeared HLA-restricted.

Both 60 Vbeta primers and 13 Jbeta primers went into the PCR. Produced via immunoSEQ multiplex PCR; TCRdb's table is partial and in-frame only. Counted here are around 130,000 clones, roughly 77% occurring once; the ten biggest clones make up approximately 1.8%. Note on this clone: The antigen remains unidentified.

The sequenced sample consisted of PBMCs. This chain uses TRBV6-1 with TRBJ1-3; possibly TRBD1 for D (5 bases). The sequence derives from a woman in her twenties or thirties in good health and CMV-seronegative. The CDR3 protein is CASSAGRVNTIYF. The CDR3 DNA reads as TGTGCCAGCAGTGCGGGCAGGGTTAACACCATATATTTT.